Detailed here is one T cell receptor beta chain. CDR1 DFQATT and CDR2 SNEGSKA come from the germline V gene (reference sequence). The CDR3 covers 15 residues. J gave up 3 bases and V 6 bases, and 5 bases lay outside the gene matches. The data are from a study of blood T cells in healthy people across ages. It was with a sample-barcoded 5' primer and a J-beta primer mix that a second PCR of roughly 7 to 12 cycles was run. A template-switch adaptor with 12 random nucleotides tagged each cDNA molecule. MiXCR, applied by TCRdb to the 5' RACE reads, yields one record per CDR3 protein. The sample includes some 760,000 distinct CDR3 sequences, 25% of them seen just once. The same specimen was also included in a second study, on T cells of mothers and their children.

The source material was blood. This clonotype was obtained from a boy younger than 18 in good health. The rearrangement joins TRBV20-1 to TRBJ2-1; 13 bases fit TRBD2. The CDR3 DNA sequence: TGCAGTGCCTGGACTAGCGGGAGTCTCTACAATGAGCAGTTCTTC. Translation: CSAWTSGSLYNEQFF.